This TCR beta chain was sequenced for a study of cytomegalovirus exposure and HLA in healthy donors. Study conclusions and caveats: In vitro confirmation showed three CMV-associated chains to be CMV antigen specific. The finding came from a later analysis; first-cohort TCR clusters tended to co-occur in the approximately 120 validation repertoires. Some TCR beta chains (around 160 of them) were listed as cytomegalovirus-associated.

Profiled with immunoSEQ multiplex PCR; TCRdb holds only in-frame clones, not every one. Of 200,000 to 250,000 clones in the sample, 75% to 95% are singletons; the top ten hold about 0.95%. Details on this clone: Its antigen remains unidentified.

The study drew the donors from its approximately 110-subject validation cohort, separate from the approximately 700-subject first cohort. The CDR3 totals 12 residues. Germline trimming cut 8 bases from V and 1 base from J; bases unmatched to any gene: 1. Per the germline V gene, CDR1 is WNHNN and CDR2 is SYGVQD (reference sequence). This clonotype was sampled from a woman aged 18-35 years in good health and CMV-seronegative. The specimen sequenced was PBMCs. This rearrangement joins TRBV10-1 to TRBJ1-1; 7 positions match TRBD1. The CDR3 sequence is CASGTANTEAFF. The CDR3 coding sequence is TGCGCCAGCGGGACAGCGAACACTGAAGCTTTCTTT.